This T cell receptor (beta chain) stems from a study of blood T cell repertoires in COVID-19. Study-wide background: Italy, Spain and the United States were the sources of the convalescent and acute COVID-19 samples. T cells, B-cell-depleted T cells, or PBMCs supplied cDNA or gDNA.

Authors' analysis steps: Amplifying reference gene primers gave estimates of nucleated cell counts. Assay: immunoSEQ multiplex PCR; the TCRdb copy retains only in-frame clones and omits some. That table gives V, J and clone size, and the DNA gave D and trimming. This sample has hundreds of thousands of clones, with around nine tenths found just once. CDR1 MNHEY and CDR2 SMNVEV come from the germline V gene (reference sequence). The CDR3 extends over 15 amino acids. V was trimmed by 6 bases and J by 5 bases, leaving 19 bases between them. Sequenced sample: peripheral blood. This clonotype originated in a human donor in a cohort sampled during active COVID-19. The rearrangement links TRBV27 to TRBJ1-2; D is unresolved. The CDR3, as DNA: TGTGCCAGCAGCGACCTCGGGGTGGGCGGATATGGCTACACCTTC. Translation: CASSDLGVGGYGYTF.